Below are 16 T cell receptor beta chains sequenced from a single sample in a study of T-cell reconstitution after alpha-beta-depleted transplantation in children listed by TCRdb under 2016. Libraries were built with PCR. Instrument on record: Illumina HiSeq 2500. TCR libraries were prepared with molecular barcoding, using unique molecular identifiers to normalize TCRbeta repertoire quantification. TCRdb redid the processing of the public reads, applying fastp at Q25 and MiXCR, and retained in-frame beta chains. When rows share a CDR3 protein, they turn into one entry using the most common DNA and genes. This sample comprises some 200,000 distinct CDR3 sequences, about 6.8% of them detected only once. The top ten clonotypes cover around 3% of the sample. This specimen consisted of PBMCs from the stem cell graft donor, obtained from the stem cell graft. The source of these receptors is a human donor who donated a stem cell graft to a child with Wiskott-Aldrich syndrome.

This clonotype was observed a few times. The chain recombines TRBV29-1 with TRBJ1-1; a possible D gene is TRBD1 (6 bases). The germline V and J ends were trimmed by 7 bases and 1 base, with 10 bases remaining between them. Germline loops: CDR1 SQVTM, CDR2 ANQGSEA. The CDR3 is 12 amino acids. The CDR3 DNA reads TGCAGCGGCAGGACAGCGAACACTGAAGCTTTCTTT. It yields the protein CSGRTANTEAFF.

In this sample, this clonotype turned up many times. The chain joins TRBV20-1 to TRBJ2-5; 8 positions agree with TRBD1. J gave up 1 base and V 6 bases, and 4 bases lay outside the gene matches. Germline CDR1 and CDR2: DFQATT and SNEGSKA (reference sequence). This CDR3 spans 13 amino acids. The CDR3 is CSAFGQGQETQYF. As DNA, the CDR3 is TGCAGTGCCTTCGGACAGGGCCAAGAGACCCAGTACTTC.

There are many counts of this clonotype. The gene calls are TRBV29-1 and TRBJ2-5, with TRBD1 identical over 7 bases. The V segment lost 7 bases and the J segment 4 bases; nucleotides outside the gene matches: 9. Germline V CDR1 and CDR2: SQVTM, ANQGSEA. The CDR3 has 13 residues. The CDR3 loop reads CSALDRVRETQYF. CDR3 DNA sequence: TGCAGCGCCCTAGACAGGGTTCGAGAGACCCAGTACTTC.

The sample holds many counts of this clonotype. The V call is TRBV12-3 or TRBV12-4, the J call TRBJ1-5; 8 nucleotides match TRBD1. V lost 6 bases, J lost 5 bases, and 9 bases stayed unmatched. CDR3 length: 15 residues. CDR3 nucleotides: TGTGCCAGCAGCCTCGGACAGGGTATTTATCAGCCCCAGCATTTT. Translating gives CASSLGQGIYQPQHF.

The V and J genes are TRBV30 and TRBJ2-3; 8 positions match TRBD2. The CDR3 runs 15 residues. Germline lookup yields CDR1 GTSNPN and CDR2 SVGIG (reference sequence). The J segment lost 0 bases and the V segment lost 2 bases, leaving 4 bases of the junction unmatched. CDR3 sequence: CAWSRSGKSTDTQYF. As DNA, the CDR3 is TGTGCCTGGAGTCGTAGCGGGAAAAGCACAGATACGCAGTATTTT.

This clonotype was seen only once. A clone one base away is much larger, so this may be a read error. This rearrangement joins TRBV6-5 to TRBJ2-7; D possibly corresponds to TRBD1 (7 bases). The length of the CDR3 is 15 residues. V lost 6 bases to trimming and J lost 6 bases, with 21 bases between them. Germline V gene lookup returns CDR1 MNHEY and CDR2 SVGAGI. The CDR3 loop is CASRYPGSRGAEQYF. The CDR3 coding sequence is TGTGCCAGCAGGTACCCGGGGAGCAGGGGGGCCGAGCAGTACTTC.

The CDR3 region has the DNA TGTGCCAGCCGCGGCTCCCTGATATTACTAGCGGGAGAGACCGGGGAGCTGTTTTTT. Translation gives CASRGSLILLAGETGELFF. The chain links TRBV6-4 to TRBJ2-2, with 11 bases that match TRBD2. The germline V gene encodes CDR1 MRHNA and CDR2 SNTAGT. This CDR3 is 19 amino acids long. Trimming cost V 8 bases and J 5 bases; bases outside gene matches: 19.

This clonotype was detected ten times or more. The chain joins TRBV20-1 to TRBJ1-4, with no clear D. The CDR3 is 14 residues long. Germline V gene sequence: CDR1 DFQATT, CDR2 SNEGSKA (reference sequence). Between the trimmed V and J ends, which lost 0 bases and 0 bases, there was a span of 5 bases. This CDR3 reads CSAREGTTNEKLFF. Here the CDR3 DNA reads TGCAGTGCTAGAGAGGGTACAACTAATGAAAAACTGTTTTTT.

This clonotype showed up many times. The V and J genes are TRBV6-6 and TRBJ1-1; the D is unclear. Germline CDR1 and CDR2: MNHNY and SVGAGI (reference sequence). The CDR3 has 10 amino acids. V was clipped by 8 bases and J by 3 bases, with 4 bases between them. CDR3: CASGYTEAFF. CDR3 DNA: TGTGCCAGCGGATACACTGAAGCTTTCTTT.

This clonotype was counted ten times or more. The genes are TRBV10-3 and TRBJ2-7; D is unresolved. Trimming removed 8 bases from V and 3 bases from J, with 8 bases in between. Germline CDR1 ENHRY, CDR2 SYGVKD. The CDR3 spans 11 residues. The CDR3 DNA reads as TGTGCCATCGGATCTGGCTACGAGCAGTACTTC. It specifies CAIGSGYEQYF.

This clonotype occurred many times. This rearrangement joins TRBV24-1 to TRBJ1-5; D not resolved. The CDR3 covers 14 residues. The V gene lost 6 bases and the J gene lost 5 bases, with 13 bases spanning the gap. The germline V gene has CDR1 KGHDR and CDR2 SFDVKD. The CDR3 here is CATSLTGWDQPQHF. In DNA, the CDR3 is TGTGCCACCAGTCTGACGGGGTGGGATCAGCCCCAGCATTTT.

In this sample, this clonotype turned up a few times. This CDR3 reads CATSMGGLAGIETQYF. CDR3 DNA: TGTGCCACCAGCATGGGGGGACTAGCGGGGATAGAGACCCAGTACTTC. This chain joins TRBV15 and TRBJ2-5; TRBD2 aligns across 13 bases. CDR3 length equals 16 residues. Germline V gives CDR1 LNHNV, CDR2 YYDKDF (reference sequence). The junction had 6 bases not matched to a gene; V was cut back by 4 bases and J by 4 bases.

This clonotype was picked up a small number of times. This chain connects TRBV12-3 or TRBV12-4 to TRBJ1-4; D gene uncertain. The CDR3 spans 13 residues. V was cut by 0 bases and J by 12 bases, with 11 bases left in between. The CDR3 spells CASSLAGLAELFF. DNA for the CDR3: TGTGCCAGCAGTTTAGCGGGCCTTGCGGAACTGTTTTTT.

Of note for this clonotype: A junction end diverges from the germline sequence, so it may reflect a read error. The V gene is TRBV29-1, the J gene TRBJ2-3; possibly TRBD1 for D (5 bases). Germline loops: CDR1 SQVTM, CDR2 ANQGSEA. The CDR3 consists of 13 residues. The CDR3: CSVERTSTNTQYF. The CDR3 nucleotides are TGCAGCGTTGAGCGGACAAGCACAAATACGCAGTATTTT.

In its sample, this clonotype was seen a few times. The chain has TRBV11-2 and TRBJ2-4; unclear D gene. V lost 4 bases and J 8 bases, leaving 9 bases between the germline ends. The CDR3 covers 12 residues. Germline V lookup: CDR1 SGHAT, CDR2 FQNNGV. The CDR3 DNA reads TGTGCCAGCAGCTCCACTCTCGACATTCAGTACTTC. It encodes CASSSTLDIQYF.

This clonotype has a count of ten or more. The chain joins TRBV12-3 or TRBV12-4 to TRBJ2-5; TRBD2 matches 8 bases. With V trimmed by 5 bases and J by 2 bases, 7 bases remained unmatched. The CDR3 sequence is 15 residues long. The CDR3 here is CASSMILAAQETQYF. The DNA for the CDR3 is TGTGCCAGCAGTATGATACTAGCGGCTCAAGAGACCCAGTACTTC.